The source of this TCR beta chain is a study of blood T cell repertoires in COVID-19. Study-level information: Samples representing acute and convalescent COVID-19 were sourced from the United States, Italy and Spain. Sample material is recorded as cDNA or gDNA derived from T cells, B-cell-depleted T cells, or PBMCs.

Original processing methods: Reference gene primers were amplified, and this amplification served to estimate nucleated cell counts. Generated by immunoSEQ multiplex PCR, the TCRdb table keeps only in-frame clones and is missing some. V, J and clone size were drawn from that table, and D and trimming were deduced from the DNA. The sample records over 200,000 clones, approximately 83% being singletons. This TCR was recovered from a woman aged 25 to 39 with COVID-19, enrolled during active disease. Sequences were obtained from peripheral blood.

In DNA form, the CDR3 reads TGTGCCATCAGTGAGTCGAGGGGACAGAATGAAAAACTGTTTTTT. Protein sequence: CAISESRGQNEKLFF. The chain employs TRBV10-3 and TRBJ1-4, with 7 bases identical to TRBD1. This CDR3 has 15 residues. Germline V gene sequence: CDR1 ENHRY, CDR2 SYGVKD. With 0 bases clipped from V and 5 bases from J, the junction kept 3 bases outside the gene matches.